Listed here are 29 T cell receptor beta chains from one sample, sequenced in a study of blood T cell repertoires in COVID-19. Clones were sequenced by immunoSEQ multiplex PCR, and TCRdb holds only the in-frame ones, with some missing. Here the sample spans some 180,000 clones, approximately 80% being singletons. The source material was peripheral blood. The receptors originated from a woman aged 40 to 50 with COVID-19, enrolled during active disease.

Turning to this clone: At one boundary the junction diverges from the germline segment, which might be a read error. V is TRBV7-7 and J is TRBJ2-3, with a weak D call TRBD2 (6 bases). CDR1 SSHAT and CDR2 FNYEAQ come from the germline V gene (reference sequence). This CDR3 has 17 amino acids. Written as DNA, the CDR3 is TGTGCTAGCAGCTTAGAGGTTAGCGGACGCCTCGCAGATACGCAGTATTTT. Translating gives CASSLEVSGRLADTQYF.

This clone was picked up one time. The genes are TRBV5-4 and TRBJ1-2, with D possibly being TRBD1 (5 bases). Germline assignment: CDR1 SGHNT and CDR2 YYREEE (reference sequence). CDR3 size: 13 residues. V was cut by 6 bases and J by 0 bases, with 9 bases left in between. The CDR3 region is CASTPGANYGYTF. The CDR3 DNA follows: TGTGCCAGCACCCCGGGGGCTAACTATGGCTACACCTTC.

The gene calls are TRBV4-1 and TRBJ1-1; maybe TRBD1 (6 bases). Germline V gene data show CDR1 as MGHRA and CDR2 as YSYEKL. The CDR3 is 12 amino acids. V dropped 1 base and J dropped 11 bases, with 11 bases sitting between them. The CDR3 sequence: CASSQGQVVAFF. The CDR3 DNA reads as TGCGCCAGCAGCCAAGGACAGGTCGTCGCTTTCTTT.

The gene calls are TRBV24-1 and TRBJ1-2, with 12 bases lining up with TRBD1. V shed 4 bases and J 9 bases; nucleotides not matched to a gene: 5. CDR1 is KGHDR, CDR2 SFDVKD, per germline. The length of the CDR3 is 14 residues. CDR3 nucleotides: TGTGCCACCAGTGACATAGGGACAGGGGGCAGCTACACCTTC. Protein sequence: CATSDIGTGGSYTF.

This rearrangement joins TRBV29-1 to TRBJ1-2; 9 bases map to TRBD1. J lost 2 bases, V lost 7 bases, and 17 bases had no gene match. The CDR3 sequence is 17 residues long. The germline gives CDR1 SQVTM, CDR2 ANQGSEA. This CDR3 reads CSAITGTGRTSNYGYTF. The CDR3 DNA reads TGCAGCGCCATTACCGGGACAGGGCGAACATCAAACTATGGCTACACCTTC.

This chain links TRBV2 with TRBJ2-2; 10 bases fit TRBD2. Germline V CDR1 and CDR2: SNHLY, FYNNEI. CDR3 length equals 18 residues. V trimming: 3 bases; J trimming: 0 bases; junction bases outside the gene matches: 7. DNA of the CDR3: TGTGCCAGCAGTGAGGAACTAGCGGGAATCCCGAACACCGGGGAGCTGTTTTTT. It specifies CASSEELAGIPNTGELFF.

The chain employs TRBV19 and TRBJ2-3; 7 nucleotides align to TRBD2. Per the germline V gene, CDR1 is LNHDA and CDR2 is SQIVND (reference sequence). The CDR3 consists of 18 residues. After removal of 7 bases from V and 1 base from J, the junction contained 17 bases not matched to a gene. The DNA of the CDR3 is TGTGCCAGTATTCCCCCCAAACGACTAGCCGGAGGCACAGATACGCAGTATTTT. The encoded protein is CASIPPKRLAGGTDTQYF.

This clone was seen more than once but under ten times. V is TRBV27 and J is TRBJ2-1; 7 positions agree with TRBD1. V gave up 7 bases and J gave up 5 bases; unmatched junction bases: 11. The CDR3 contains 15 residues. Looked up from germline, CDR1 is MNHEY and CDR2 is SMNVEV (reference sequence). CDR3 sequence reads: CASKWKQGSDNEQFF. For the CDR3, the DNA is TGTGCCAGCAAATGGAAACAGGGGTCCGACAATGAGCAGTTCTTC.

The chain has TRBV30 and TRBJ2-5; 7 bases fit TRBD1. Losses at the gene ends were 5 bases for V and 5 bases for J; bases not matched to a gene: 11. Germline V gene sequence: CDR1 GTSNPN, CDR2 SVGIG (reference sequence). The CDR3 is 14 residues long. CDR3 bases: TGTGCCTGGTCTAAGACAGGGTTTCGCGAGACCCAGTACTTC. Translation gives CAWSKTGFRETQYF.

Here the CDR3 DNA reads TGTGCCAGCAGTGAAATCGGGGACTTCTCTGGAAACACCATATATTTT. This gives the protein CASSEIGDFSGNTIYF. The chain carries TRBV2 and TRBJ1-3, with D possibly matching TRBD1 (5 bases). V was trimmed by 2 bases and J by 0 bases, leaving 11 bases between them. Germline CDR1 is SNHLY and CDR2 is FYNNEI. This CDR3 comprises 16 residues.

This sequence joins TRBV14 and TRBJ2-1, with 8 bases that match TRBD2. Germline loops: CDR1 SGHDN, CDR2 FVKESK. Trimming removed 4 bases from V and 9 bases from J; junction bases left unmatched: 8. CDR3 length: 14 amino acids. The CDR3 here is CASSRAGGRAEQFF. The CDR3 DNA reads TGTGCCAGCAGCCGGGCGGGAGGACGGGCTGAGCAGTTCTTC.

The chain couples TRBV7-3 to TRBJ2-3, with D maybe TRBD2 (6 bases). V was trimmed by 4 bases and J by 5 bases, leaving 22 bases between them. Germline loops: CDR1 SGHTA, CDR2 FQGTGA. This CDR3 contains 17 residues. Here the CDR3 reads CASSSPPGRGPGDTQYF. The DNA for the CDR3 is TGTGCCAGCAGCTCCCCCCCGGGGCGGGGACCCGGAGATACGCAGTATTTT. The whole variable domain, filled in from reference TRBV7-3 and TRBJ2-3, reads GAGVSQTPSNKVTEKGKYVELRCDPISGHTALYWYRQSLGQGPEFLIYFQGTGAADDSGLPNDRFFAVRPEGSVSTLKIQRTERGDSAVYLCASSSPPGRGPGDTQYFGPGTRLTVL.

This chain connects TRBV9 to TRBJ2-1; 13 nucleotides line up with TRBD2. Unmatched junction bases numbered 1, after V lost 0 bases and J lost 4 bases. The CDR3 is 16 residues long. From germline, CDR1 is SGDLS and CDR2 YYNGEE. CDR3 sequence (DNA): TGTGCCAGCAGCGTAGAGGGACTAGCGGGGTACAATGAGCAGTTCTTC. Its translation: CASSVEGLAGYNEQFF. Full variable domain (outside the CDR3, taken from reference TRBV9 and TRBJ2-1): DSGVTQTPKHLITATGQRVTLRCSPRSGDLSVYWYQQSLDQGLQFLIQYYNGEERAKGNILERFSAQQFPDLHSELNLSSLELGDSALYFCASSVEGLAGYNEQFFGPGTRLTVL.

J is TRBJ1-5 and V is TRBV19; maybe TRBD1 (5 bases). The CDR3 loop spans 13 amino acids. The V gene's germline CDR1 is LNHDA and CDR2 SQIVND (reference sequence). V was clipped by 6 bases and J by 6 bases, with 12 bases between them. The CDR3 loop reads CASSPGGVQPQHF. CDR3 bases: TGTGCCAGTAGCCCCGGGGGAGTTCAGCCCCAGCATTTT.

The chain combines TRBV28 with TRBJ2-1; a possible D gene is TRBD2 (5 bases). The CDR3 sequence is 11 residues long. The V gene lost 7 bases and the J gene lost 8 bases, with 9 bases spanning the gap. Germline V gene sequence: CDR1 MDHEN, CDR2 SYDVKM. CDR3 in amino acids: CASKLADEQFF. As DNA, the CDR3 is TGTGCCAGCAAGCTAGCCGATGAGCAGTTCTTC.

The chain has TRBV7-2 and TRBJ1-4, with 8 positions matching TRBD1. CDR1 is SGHTA, CDR2 FQGNSA, per germline. The CDR3 extends over 15 amino acids. The V segment lost 5 bases and the J segment 4 bases; nucleotides outside the gene matches: 6. The chain's CDR3 is CASSRDRGRNEKLFF. The CDR3 DNA follows: TGTGCCAGCAGCAGAGACAGGGGCCGTAATGAAAAACTGTTTTTT.

This clone was observed once. The chain has TRBV7-2 and TRBJ2-5; 7 bases agree with TRBD2. The CDR3 runs to 14 residues. Trimming cost V 3 bases and J 4 bases; bases outside gene matches: 5. CDR1 and CDR2 (germline): SGHTA, FQGNSA. In DNA form, the CDR3 reads TGTGCCAGCAGCTTTGGGACTATTTTAGAGACCCAGTACTTC. Translating gives CASSFGTILETQYF.

This clone was seen once. This sequence joins TRBV11-1 and TRBJ2-1; no definite D call. From germline, CDR1 is SGHAT and CDR2 FQDESV (reference sequence). V was pared by 5 bases and J by 0 bases, with 11 bases between. The CDR3 has 15 residues. CDR3: CASSQFPSSYNEQFF. In nucleotides, the CDR3 is TGTGCCAGCAGCCAGTTCCCCAGCTCCTACAATGAGCAGTTCTTC. Full variable domain (rest looked up from reference TRBV11-1 and TRBJ2-1): EAEVAQSPRYKITEKSQAVAFWCDPISGHATLYWYRQILGQGPELLVQFQDESVVDDSQLPKDRFSAERLKGVDSTLKIQPAELGDSAMYLCASSQFPSSYNEQFFGPGTRLTVL.

This clone occurred many times. V and J are TRBV6-5 and TRBJ2-1; weak D call: TRBD2 (6 bases). The CDR3 has 15 residues. With 2 bases removed from V and 7 bases from J, the gap between germline ends came to 15 bases. The germline V gene encodes CDR1 MNHEY and CDR2 SVGAGI. DNA of the CDR3: TGTGCCAGCAGTTACAAGGCGGGAATGTCTAATGAGCAGTTCTTC. Translation: CASSYKAGMSNEQFF.

This clone was picked up a small number of times. The gene calls are TRBV4-1 and TRBJ2-7; 8 bases fit TRBD1. This CDR3 has 17 residues. With 1 base clipped from V and 2 bases from J, the junction kept 10 bases outside the gene matches. Germline lookup yields CDR1 MGHRA and CDR2 YSYEKL. The CDR3 sequence is CASSQGRGQGVTYEQYF. Written as DNA, the CDR3 is TGCGCCAGCAGCCAAGGGCGAGGACAGGGAGTAACCTACGAGCAGTACTTC.

The table lists this clone with a few counts. The V gene is TRBV12-3 or TRBV12-4, the J gene TRBJ2-5, with 7 positions matching TRBD2. The CDR3 contains 13 residues. Trimming took 3 bases from V and 6 from J; bases not matched to a gene: 4. The CDR3 DNA is TGTGCCAGCAGTTTTGGGGGGGAAAAGACCCAGTACTTC. Encoded protein: CASSFGGEKTQYF.

This clone was counted between two and nine times. This chain joins TRBV3-1 (or the pseudogene TRBV3-2) and TRBJ2-7; 11 bases are a match to TRBD2. The ends lost 7 bases at V and 7 bases at J; junction bases unmatched: 9. The CDR3 is made up of 14 amino acids. The germline CDR1 and CDR2 sequences are LGHDT and YNNKEL (reference sequence). This chain's CDR3 is CASTLAGGAGEQYF. CDR3 coding DNA: TGTGCCAGCACTCTAGCGGGAGGCGCGGGGGAGCAGTACTTC.

The chain joins TRBV19 to TRBJ1-1; 7 bases match TRBD1. Germline V gene data show CDR1 as LNHDA and CDR2 as SQIVND (reference sequence). The CDR3 is 12 residues long. Losses at the gene ends were 5 bases for V and 10 bases for J; bases not matched to a gene: 7. As DNA, the CDR3 is TGTGCCAGTAGTCCGACGGGACAGTCAGCTTTCTTT. It is translated as CASSPTGQSAFF.

V gene TRBV3-1 (or the pseudogene TRBV3-2) combines with J gene TRBJ1-3; no firm D call. The CDR3 consists of 17 residues. Per the germline V gene, CDR1 is LGHDT and CDR2 is YNNKEL (reference sequence). V was cut by 2 bases and J by 0 bases, with 14 bases left in between. Written as DNA, the CDR3 is TGTGCCAGCAGCCAATTCCCGGTCGTCGTCTCTGGAAACACCATATATTTT. Translating it yields CASSQFPVVVSGNTIYF.

CDR3 DNA: TGCAGCGCGAAATTAGTTGTCGGCACAGATACGCAGTATTTT. Protein: CSAKLVVGTDTQYF. The V call is TRBV29-1, the J call TRBJ2-3, with D unresolved. The ends were cut back, 7 bases at V and 1 base at J, with 15 bases in the middle. Germline CDR1 is SQVTM and CDR2 is ANQGSEA. This CDR3 has 14 residues.

This sequence joins TRBV11-2 and TRBJ2-7, with a weak D call TRBD2 (6 bases). V shed 0 bases and J shed 3 bases, with 18 bases lying between them. The germline V gene encodes CDR1 SGHAT and CDR2 FQNNGV. The CDR3 is 17 residues long. CDR3: CASSLDGWLAYNYEQYV. For the CDR3, the DNA is TGTGCCAGCAGCTTAGATGGTTGGCTAGCGTACAACTACGAGCAGTACGTC.

The CDR3 region is CASRPTGTGWSNEQFF. CDR3 bases: TGCGCCAGCAGGCCTACCGGGACAGGGTGGAGTAATGAGCAGTTCTTC. This chain uses TRBV10-2 with TRBJ2-1; 9 bases line up with TRBD1. This CDR3 spans 16 amino acids. V was pared by 6 bases and J by 7 bases, with 13 bases of the junction left unmatched. Looked up from germline, CDR1 is WSHSY and CDR2 is SAAADI.

This clone was seen ten or more times. This chain joins TRBV7-9 and TRBJ2-3, with D possibly being TRBD1 (6 bases). The ends were cut back, 2 bases at V and 4 bases at J, with 10 bases in the middle. The CDR3 has 14 amino acids. The germline CDR1 and CDR2 sequences are SEHNR and FQNEAQ (reference sequence). The CDR3 region has the DNA TGTGCCAGCAGCTTACAGGGGCCGTCAGATACGCAGTATTTT. Translation gives CASSLQGPSDTQYF.

The chain is built from TRBV3-1 (or the pseudogene TRBV3-2) and TRBJ1-1; 8 bases line up with TRBD1. J lost 4 bases, V lost 7 bases, and 11 bases had no gene match. The CDR3 is 15 residues long. Per germline, CDR1 LGHDT and CDR2 YNNKEL (reference sequence). The chain's CDR3 is CASNRDRGLLTEAFF. CDR3 sequence (DNA): TGTGCCAGCAACCGCGACAGGGGACTTCTCACTGAAGCTTTCTTT.